The T cell receptor (beta chain) described here comes from a study of T cell responses to AZD1222 COVID-19 vaccine (dated by TCRdb to the early 2020s). Background for the entire study: AZD1222 recipients whose second dose came at about 4 weeks and those whose second dose came at about 12 weeks were combined into one group, since spike-specific TCR depth and breadth did not differ between the two schedules. A total of 233 trial participants underwent TCR sequencing, of whom some 200 had received two doses of AZD1222 and about 25 had received two doses of the MenACWY control vaccine. Trial participants were enrolled by age into 18-55, 56-69 and 70-plus year subgroups, with about 150, 28 and 57 TCR-sequenced participants respectively. General study outcomes and caveats: Nearly half of unique spike-specific TCRs reportedly recognized epitopes outside regions mutated in the B.1.351 and B.1.1.7 variants. In the small 56-69-year group, the increase in depth fell short of significance, most likely because of low power. Only five or six AZD1222 recipients were SARS-CoV-2 seropositive at baseline, limiting conclusions about previously exposed vaccinees. Participants were mostly white British, with more females than males. The authors suggested clonal diversity may have been underestimated. The vaccine-associated CD4 TCRs covered the entire spike protein, and the dominant responses fell in regions 160-218 and 743-854. Because no samples from the day 14 peak response were available, repertoires could be characterized only after the peak T cell response. After two AZD1222 doses, spike-specific TCR breadth and depth were significantly higher than at day 0 and than in MenACWY recipients.

This clone has only one observation. Its specific antigen is unknown. Base qualities were left out, and no much larger clone turns up one base away. Distinct nucleotide sequences in the sample also encode this CDR3. The CDR3 starts with the cysteine, ends with the phenylalanine, and has 15 residues. The retained sequence is limited to the CDR3, 45 bases, with the frame set at the first base. Trimming at the junction amounts to 0 bases on V and 4 bases on J, and the germline ends lie 11 bases apart. Looking up the germline V gene yields CDR1 SGHRS and CDR2 YFSETQ. The CDR3 regions of human TCRbeta chains were analyzed by immunosequencing. In the authors' own workflow: Repertoire TCRs were checked for matches against a reference library of SARS-CoV-2-specific TCRs that had been generated using the MIRA antigen-specificity platform. Breadth was defined as the fraction of unique TCRs that were SARS-CoV-2-associated, and depth was defined as the fraction of total T cells that were SARS-CoV-2-associated. Each spike-specific TCR was assigned to its reactive spike region and to a CD4 or CD8 class using the MIRA data. Log10-transformed breadth and depth values were compared by one-way ANOVA with Sidak's multiple comparisons tests. TCRdb carries this immuneACCESS record with in-frame sequences only. Its versions omit some clonotypes, under half of them owing to an unresolved V gene in the studies checked, with the rest unexplained. V and J calls and clone size are as listed in that table; D and trimming were resolved from the DNA. The sample table records some 150,000 clones; 88% of these occur just once. Around 16% of the sample comes from the top ten.

The label giving this sample's time point can be read as: baseline before first vaccination. Samples from vaccinated people were obtained from the UK trials COV001 and COV002, which included a single-blind randomized controlled phase 2/3 trial of AZD1222 (ChAdOx1 nCoV-19) in healthy adults. For TCRbeta chain sequencing, PBMC samples were collected from trial participants at day 0 and at day 28 after the second dose. The source material was peripheral blood, sampled on day 0 of AZD1222 vaccination. The chain employs TRBV5-1 and TRBJ1-5; the D gene is unclear. This sequence originates from an adult in good health. The sequenced DNA is TGCGCCAGCAGCTTGGTGGCGGGCGAAAATCAGCCCCAGCATTTT. Its product reads: CASSLVAGENQPQHF.